The 15 T cell receptor beta chains reported below all come from one sample, sequenced in a study of cytomegalovirus exposure and HLA in healthy donors. The study ran its PCR with 60 Vbeta and 13 Jbeta primers. TCRdb's copy holds only in-frame clones and misses some; the assay was immunoSEQ multiplex PCR. Seen here are around 190,000 clones, about 10% observed once, and the top ten hold approximately 1.4%. The sequencing sample was made of PBMCs. These TCRs come from a woman in her twenties or thirties in good health and CMV-seropositive.

This clone was seen a few times. In DNA, the CDR3 is TGTGCCAGCAGCTTAGTAGCAGGGCCTGAAGCTTTCTTT. Its protein is CASSLVAGPEAFF. The gene calls are TRBV7-9 and TRBJ1-1; TRBD1 might be the D (5 bases). V gave up 1 base and J gave up 6 bases, with 9 bases separating them. Germline values: CDR1 SEHNR, CDR2 FQNEAQ (reference sequence). The CDR3 spans 13 residues.

This clone showed up just a few times. J is TRBJ2-7 and V is TRBV19, with 8 bases fitting TRBD1. This CDR3 is built from 13 residues. With 5 bases clipped from V and 5 bases from J, the junction kept 5 bases outside the gene matches. The V gene's germline CDR1 is LNHDA and CDR2 SQIVND (reference sequence). The DNA of the CDR3 is TGTGCCAGTAGTTTCCAACAGGGGGACGAGCAGTACTTC. This encodes CASSFQQGDEQYF.

In this sample, this clone turned up a few times. V and J are TRBV5-6 and TRBJ2-2, with D possibly matching TRBD2 (5 bases). The CDR3 sequence is 15 residues long. Looked up from germline, CDR1 is SGHDT and CDR2 is YYEEEE. The ends were cut back, 0 bases at V and 6 bases at J, with 12 bases in the middle. Here the CDR3 reads CASSLAYRGSGELFF. The CDR3 bases are TGTGCCAGCAGCTTGGCATATCGGGGATCCGGGGAGCTGTTTTTT.

The chain joins TRBV5-4 to TRBJ1-5, with 7 bases identical to TRBD1. V dropped 4 bases and J dropped 1; count of bases not matched to a gene: 5. CDR3 size: 15 residues. Per the germline V gene, CDR1 is SGHNT and CDR2 is YYREEE (reference sequence). In DNA, the CDR3 is TGTGCCAGCAGCCCGCTGACAGGGAGCAATCAGCCCCAGCATTTT. Amino acid sequence: CASSPLTGSNQPQHF. Full variable domain (rest looked up from reference TRBV5-4 and TRBJ1-5): ETGVTQSPTHLIKTRGQQVTLRCSSQSGHNTVSWYQQALGQGPQFIFQYYREEENGRGNFPPRFSGLQFPNYSSELNVNALELDDSALYLCASSPLTGSNQPQHFGDGTRLSIL.

The sample holds a few counts of this clone. The chain employs TRBV5-8 and TRBJ2-5; 8 nucleotides align to TRBD1. The V and J ends lost 1 base and 7 bases, in that order; junction bases with no gene match: 6. CDR1 SGHTS and CDR2 YDEGEE come from the germline V gene. CDR3 length: 14 residues. This chain's CDR3 is CASSLSGGGGTQYF. CDR3 in DNA: TGTGCCAGCAGCTTGTCAGGGGGCGGTGGGACCCAGTACTTC.

The chain couples TRBV7-8 to TRBJ2-7; TRBD1 might be the D (6 bases). The CDR3 runs 13 residues. Trimming took off 5 bases at V and 4 bases at J, with 12 bases between the two ends. Looked up from germline, CDR1 is SGHVS and CDR2 is FQNEAQ. CDR3 loop: CASSRPDSYEQYF. The CDR3 nucleotides are TGTGCCAGCAGCCGACCGGACAGTTACGAGCAGTACTTC.

This clone showed up just a few times. The chain recombines TRBV11-2 with TRBJ2-1; possibly TRBD2 for D (7 bases). Germline CDR1 SGHAT, CDR2 FQNNGV. The CDR3 has 17 amino acids. Trimming removed 5 bases at V and 6 bases at J, with 23 bases between. The CDR3 DNA reads TGTGCCAGCAGCAAACAAGCGGGACACACCAGATCCAATGAGCAGTTCTTC. As protein: CASSKQAGHTRSNEQFF.

This chain joins TRBV5-4 and TRBJ2-7, with a weak D call TRBD2 (5 bases). CDR1 and CDR2 from the germline V gene are SGHNT and YYREEE (reference sequence). This CDR3 contains 16 residues. Trimming removed 0 bases at V and 4 bases at J, with 17 bases between. In nucleotides, the CDR3 is TGTGCCAGCAGCTTGGCGGGTTCACTAGTGGAGTACGAGCAGTACTTC. Translated, it gives CASSLAGSLVEYEQYF. Combining the CDR3 with reference TRBV5-4 and TRBJ2-7 gives the whole variable domain ETGVTQSPTHLIKTRGQQVTLRCSSQSGHNTVSWYQQALGQGPQFIFQYYREEENGRGNFPPRFSGLQFPNYSSELNVNALELDDSALYLCASSLAGSLVEYEQYFGPGTRLTVT.

This clone has a handful of counts. The chain combines TRBV7-3 with TRBJ2-1, with no clear D. Trimming took off 5 bases at V and 2 bases at J, with 7 bases between the two ends. Germline CDR1 is SGHTA and CDR2 is FQGTGA. The CDR3 has 13 residues. Here the CDR3 reads CASSRITYNEQFF. CDR3 sequence (DNA): TGTGCCAGCAGCCGTATTACCTACAATGAGCAGTTCTTC.

Only a few counts were recorded for this clone. The chain has TRBV30 and TRBJ2-2; tentative D call: TRBD2 (5 bases). This CDR3 is built from 13 residues. With 5 bases removed from V and 0 bases from J, the gap between germline ends came to 7 bases. From germline, CDR1 is GTSNPN and CDR2 SVGIG (reference sequence). As DNA, the CDR3 is TGTGCCTGGTCGGGGTCGAACACCGGGGAGCTGTTTTTT. It specifies CAWSGSNTGELFF.

The rearrangement uses TRBV2 and TRBJ1-4, with 7 bases identical to TRBD1. Germline lookup yields CDR1 SNHLY and CDR2 FYNNEI. The V segment lost 5 bases and the J segment 4 bases; nucleotides outside the gene matches: 13. The CDR3 is 17 residues long. The CDR3 region is CASSSSLGQEYNEKLFF. The CDR3 nucleotides are TGTGCCAGCAGTTCATCCCTAGGACAGGAATATAATGAAAAACTGTTTTTT.

The rearrangement links TRBV18 to TRBJ1-2; D remains ambiguous. Germline V gives CDR1 KGHSH, CDR2 LQKENI. CDR3 length equals 15 residues. Between the trimmed V and J ends, which lost 1 base and 3 bases, there was a span of 12 bases. CDR3 sequence (DNA): TGTGCCAGCTCACCACAGGGAGCGAAGGACTATGGCTACACCTTC. This encodes CASSPQGAKDYGYTF.

The V call is TRBV12-5, the J call TRBJ1-2, with TRBD1 matching over 7 bases. CDR1 and CDR2 (germline): LGHNT, FRNRAP. The V segment lost 5 bases and the J segment 8 bases; nucleotides outside the gene matches: 8. The CDR3 spans 13 residues. CDR3 coding DNA: TGTGCTAGTGGTCGGCTGACAGGGTACGGCTACACCTTC. Amino acid sequence: CASGRLTGYGYTF.

Only a few counts were recorded for this clone. The genes are TRBV13 and TRBJ2-3; TRBD2 matches at 14 bases. This CDR3 region has 17 residues. The V gene end was trimmed by 4 bases and the J gene end by 6 bases; junction bases not matched to a gene: 9. Germline CDR1 is PRHDT and CDR2 is FYEKMQ (reference sequence). DNA for the CDR3: TGTGCCAGCAGCTCACTCGGGACTAGCGGGAGCTGGGATACGCAGTATTTT. Amino acid sequence: CASSSLGTSGSWDTQYF.

J is TRBJ2-7 and V is TRBV5-1; a possible D gene is TRBD1 (6 bases). Trimming removed 1 base from V and 0 bases from J, with 8 bases in between. CDR1 and CDR2 from the germline V gene are SGHRS and YFSETQ. The CDR3 totals 14 residues. Here the CDR3 DNA reads TGCGCCAGCAGCTTGCAGGGGACCTCCTACGAGCAGTACTTC. This codes for CASSLQGTSYEQYF.